The clone carrying this T cell receptor (beta chain) has at least ten counts. The time point: patch test 3, about 24 weeks after DPC sensitization. Treatment indicated: therapeutic diphenylcyclopropenone sensitization with weekly scalp DPC. The data were taken from a study of human T cells and chemical hapten exposure. Study at large: Patch tests applied 0.01% DPC to the upper back, read at 6 days. Chiefly female patients presented with alopecia areata, totalis or universalis.

During construction of the library, unique molecular identifiers were attached to individual cDNA molecules for quantitative, reproducible TCR counting. TCRdb analysed the RACE reads with MiXCR anew, one entry per CDR3 protein. Among roughly 150,000 distinct CDR3 sequences listed, around a quarter were seen once. The germline V gene encodes CDR1 SQVTM and CDR2 ANQGSEA. This CDR3 spans 12 amino acids. V lost 2 bases and J 3 bases, leaving 7 bases between the germline ends. This chain links TRBV29-1 with TRBJ1-2, with no clear D. Source: whole blood, taken in connection with sensitization to the hapten diphenylcyclopropenone (DPC). The clonotype was recovered from a woman younger than 35 with alopecia areata. Some clones in this sample may be carry-over from other donors' samples. The chain's CDR3 is CSVETAYYGYTF. As DNA, the CDR3 is TGCAGCGTTGAAACAGCCTACTATGGCTACACCTTC.